What follows are 29 T cell receptor beta chains derived from one specimen sequenced in a study of shared clonotypes between healthy human individuals. Generated by immunoSEQ multiplex PCR, the TCRdb table keeps only in-frame clones and is missing some. Found here are about 2.3 million clones, more than 85% of them singletons; the top ten hold about 0.37%. Sample: naive CD4+ T cells from PBMCs. Subset meaning: CD45RA+ positively selected. The receptors shown here come from a man between 18 and 35 years old in good health. Some clones in this sample may be carry-over from other donors' samples.

The chain has TRBV5-1 and TRBJ2-7; TRBD1 aligns across 10 bases. V shed 4 bases and J 1 base; nucleotides not matched to a gene: 11. The CDR3 covers 17 residues. CDR1 and CDR2 from the germline V gene are SGHRS and YFSETQ. The CDR3 loop is CASSRTGGGYASYEQYF. CDR3 DNA: TGCGCCAGCAGCCGGACAGGGGGTGGCTATGCTTCCTACGAGCAGTACTTC.

The CDR3 loop reads CASGRYQETQYF. DNA for the CDR3: TGTGCCAGCGGGAGGTACCAAGAGACCCAGTACTTC. The gene calls are TRBV6-1 and TRBJ2-5; perhaps TRBD2 as D (6 bases). Trimming took 8 bases from V and 0 from J, leaving 7 bases between them. The CDR3 covers 12 residues. Germline values: CDR1 MNHNS, CDR2 SASEGT.

This sequence joins TRBV7-3 and TRBJ2-3, with 9 bases identical to TRBD2. The germline V gene has CDR1 SGHTA and CDR2 FQGTGA. J was trimmed by 4 bases and V by 5 bases; bases with no gene match: 16. This CDR3 spans 18 amino acids. The CDR3 here is CASSPGGSGRWAADTQYF. CDR3 nucleotide sequence: TGTGCCAGCAGCCCCGGTGGTAGCGGGAGATGGGCGGCAGATACGCAGTATTTT.

With regard to this clone: This specimen includes other DNA sequences encoding the same CDR3. J is TRBJ1-4 and V is TRBV18; D is possibly TRBD1 (5 bases). Trimming removed 4 bases from V and 4 bases from J, with 10 bases in between. CDR1 KGHSH and CDR2 LQKENI come from the germline V gene. The CDR3 has 14 residues. Here the CDR3 reads CASSHRDGNEKLFF. As DNA, the CDR3 is TGTGCCAGCTCACACCGGGACGGTAATGAAAAACTGTTTTTT.

In the case of this clone: Within the sample, other DNA sequences also encode this same CDR3. The chain is built from TRBV27 and TRBJ1-2; TRBD1 matches 8 bases. The germline gives CDR1 MNHEY, CDR2 SMNVEV (reference sequence). V lost 5 bases and J lost 6; bases outside the gene matches: 5. The CDR3 extends over 13 amino acids. In nucleotides, the CDR3 is TGTGCCAGCAGTCGAACAGGGGGGAATGGCTACACCTTC. Its protein is CASSRTGGNGYTF.

Points on this clone: The sample carries other DNA sequences with the same CDR3. The chain carries TRBV28 and TRBJ2-5, with 14 bases fitting TRBD2. Looked up from germline, CDR1 is MDHEN and CDR2 is SYDVKM. J was trimmed by 5 bases and V by 6 bases; bases with no gene match: 5. The CDR3 loop spans 15 amino acids. DNA of the CDR3: TGTGCCAGCAGCCTAGGGACTAGCGGGAGTGAGACCCAGTACTTC. Its translation is CASSLGTSGSETQYF.

J is TRBJ2-2 and V is TRBV5-1, with 15 nucleotides matching TRBD2. The V gene's germline CDR1 is SGHRS and CDR2 YFSETQ. Losses at the gene ends were 0 bases for V and 4 bases for J; bases not matched to a gene: 1. The CDR3 sequence is 17 residues long. CDR3 residues: CASSLGTSGRATGELFF. Written as DNA, the CDR3 is TGCGCCAGCAGCTTGGGGACTAGCGGGAGGGCCACCGGGGAGCTGTTTTTT.

This chain uses TRBV5-1 with TRBJ2-2, with 12 nucleotides matching TRBD1. Germline values: CDR1 SGHRS, CDR2 YFSETQ. V shed 0 bases and J 3 bases; nucleotides not matched to a gene: 6. The CDR3 totals 18 residues. This CDR3 reads CASSLVRDRGPYTGELFF. CDR3 sequence (DNA): TGCGCCAGCAGCTTGGTTCGGGACAGGGGGCCGTACACCGGGGAGCTGTTTTTT.

This chain uses TRBV18 with TRBJ1-2, with D unclear. The CDR3 consists of 14 residues. The V gene lost 1 base and the J gene lost 3 bases, with 9 bases spanning the gap. Germline assignment: CDR1 KGHSH and CDR2 LQKENI. CDR3 region: CASSPLAEDYGYTF. The CDR3 DNA follows: TGTGCCAGCTCACCACTGGCAGAAGACTATGGCTACACCTTC.

The CDR3: CASSLRDTSGANVLTF. The CDR3 nucleotides read TGTGCCAGCAGCCTGCGGGACACCTCTGGGGCCAACGTCCTGACTTTC. This chain uses TRBV5-6 with TRBJ2-6, with D possibly being TRBD1 or TRBD2 (6 bases each). Germline values: CDR1 SGHDT, CDR2 YYEEEE. This CDR3 contains 16 residues. V dropped 4 bases and J dropped 0 bases, with 11 bases sitting between them.

V and J are TRBV6-5 and TRBJ1-5; D call uncertain. Germline V gene data show CDR1 as MNHEY and CDR2 as SVGAGI. Trimming shortened V by 8 bases and J by 2 bases, and 13 bases separated the two germline ends. The CDR3 has 14 residues. The CDR3 bases are TGTGCCAGCCGGGCCGAGGGCGGCAATCAGCCCCAGCATTTT. The encoded protein is CASRAEGGNQPQHF.

This chain connects TRBV7-6 to TRBJ2-3; no firm D call. CDR3 length equals 15 residues. Germline V gene sequence: CDR1 SGHVS, CDR2 FNYEAQ. The V gene lost 0 bases and the J gene lost 0 bases, with 7 bases spanning the gap. The CDR3 DNA reads TGTGCCAGCAGCTTAGCCAGCCAGAGCACAGATACGCAGTATTTT. Translating gives CASSLASQSTDTQYF.

The chain combines TRBV13 with TRBJ2-1; TRBD2 is a possible D gene (6 bases). Germline values: CDR1 PRHDT, CDR2 FYEKMQ (reference sequence). The V end was cut by 3 bases, the J end by 13 bases, with 16 bases between. The CDR3 is 13 amino acids. The CDR3: CASSFRTTPLQFF. The CDR3 region has the DNA TGTGCCAGCAGCTTTAGGACTACCCCACTTCAGTTCTTC.

J is TRBJ1-2 and V is TRBV6-1; 8 bases line up with TRBD1. This CDR3 is built from 15 residues. Trimming cost V 6 bases and J 2 bases; bases outside gene matches: 8. In germline, CDR1 is MNHNS, CDR2 SASEGT. DNA for the CDR3: TGTGCCAGCAGCCTTGGCCGGACAGGGAACTATGGCTACACCTTC. It is translated as CASSLGRTGNYGYTF.

The chain joins TRBV2 to TRBJ2-1, with a possible D match to TRBD1 (5 bases). CDR1 is SNHLY, CDR2 FYNNEI, per germline. The germline V and J ends were trimmed by 10 bases and 5 bases, with 9 bases remaining between them. The CDR3 consists of 11 residues. CDR3 in DNA: TGTGCCACTAAACAGGACAATGAGCAGTTCTTC. This sequence encodes CATKQDNEQFF.

The chain carries TRBV2 and TRBJ2-5, with TRBD1 matching 8 bases. The CDR3 has 14 amino acids. Germline V gene data show CDR1 as SNHLY and CDR2 as FYNNEI. Germline trimming cut 10 bases from V and 5 bases from J; bases unmatched to any gene: 12. The CDR3 spells CATARQGIRETQYF. DNA of the CDR3: TGTGCCACCGCCCGACAGGGGATTAGGGAGACCCAGTACTTC.

The chain has TRBV28 and TRBJ2-5, with unresolved D. V lost 5 bases, J lost 4 bases, and 17 bases lay in between. This CDR3 is 15 amino acids long. From germline, CDR1 is MDHEN and CDR2 SYDVKM. The CDR3 coding sequence is TGTGCCAGCAGTAAAGGCCTACTGTCGGGAGAGACCCAGTACTTC. Residues: CASSKGLLSGETQYF.

CDR3 sequence (DNA): TGTGCCAGCAGCGCAACCGGGACAGGGGAGACGGGATGGCGGTACGAGCAGTACTTC. This codes for CASSATGTGETGWRYEQYF. The V gene is TRBV9, the J gene TRBJ2-7; the match to TRBD1 covers 10 bases. The CDR3 is 19 amino acids. The germline gives CDR1 SGDLS, CDR2 YYNGEE. The V gene end was trimmed by 3 bases and the J gene end by 4 bases; junction bases not matched to a gene: 19.

The J gene is TRBJ2-7, the V gene TRBV4-3, with 7 positions matching TRBD2. This CDR3 has 15 residues. Trimming took 1 base from V and 2 from J; bases not matched to a gene: 5. Germline assignment: CDR1 LGHNA and CDR2 YSLEER. This CDR3 reads CASSQGWAGAYEQYF. The CDR3 nucleotides read TGCGCCAGCAGCCAAGGATGGGCGGGAGCCTACGAGCAGTACTTC.

The chain recombines TRBV11-2 with TRBJ1-1; possibly TRBD1 for D (5 bases). Germline values: CDR1 SGHAT, CDR2 FQNNGV. Deletions cut 6 bases from V and 11 bases from J, with 16 bases between. CDR3 length: 12 amino acids. The CDR3 coding sequence is TGTGCCAGCAGTCCTCGGGACGGTCAGGCTTTCTTT. It specifies CASSPRDGQAFF.

The V gene is TRBV4-1, the J gene TRBJ2-2; D gene unclear. V was pared by 0 bases and J by 0 bases, with 17 bases between. CDR1 is MGHRA, CDR2 YSYEKL, per germline. The CDR3 runs to 19 residues. This CDR3 reads CASSQDRALWSSNTGELFF. DNA of the CDR3: TGCGCCAGCAGCCAAGACCGAGCGTTATGGTCATCGAACACCGGGGAGCTGTTTTTT.

This chain links TRBV5-8 with TRBJ1-1, with D hard to call. Per germline, CDR1 SGHTS and CDR2 YDEGEE. The length of the CDR3 is 13 residues. V lost 2 bases, J lost 3 bases, and 8 bases lay in between. CDR3 DNA sequence: TGTGCCAGCAGCTTTTTCAGATACACTGAAGCTTTCTTT. Its protein is CASSFFRYTEAFF. Supplemented by reference TRBV5-8 and TRBJ1-1, the full variable domain reads EAGVTQSPTHLIKTRGQQATLRCSPISGHTSVYWYQQALGLGLQFLLWYDEGEERNRGNFPPRFSGRQFPNYSSELNVNALELEDSALYLCASSFFRYTEAFFGQGTRLTVV.

This clone was observed a single time. V gene TRBV6-6 combines with J gene TRBJ2-7; 9 positions match TRBD1. J was trimmed by 6 bases and V by 7 bases; bases with no gene match: 10. CDR1 and CDR2 (germline): MNHNY, SVGAGI (reference sequence). The CDR3 length is 14 residues. The CDR3 here is CASTPTGGPGEQYF. The CDR3 DNA reads as TGTGCCAGCACGCCGACAGGGGGGCCAGGCGAGCAGTACTTC.

This chain uses TRBV10-3 with TRBJ2-1; 9 bases agree with TRBD2. The CDR3 length is 16 residues. Germline loops: CDR1 ENHRY, CDR2 SYGVKD. After removal of 0 bases from V and 7 bases from J, the junction contained 7 bases not matched to a gene. The CDR3 region is CAISESSSGSRNEQFF. The CDR3 DNA sequence: TGTGCCATCAGTGAGTCAAGTAGCGGGAGCCGAAATGAGCAGTTCTTC.

This chain connects TRBV4-3 to TRBJ2-1; 7 bases match TRBD1. Germline V lookup: CDR1 LGHNA, CDR2 YSLEER. V was clipped by 4 bases and J by 2 bases; unmatched bases: 2. The CDR3 length is 14 residues. The DNA for the CDR3 is TGCGCCAGCAGCCGGACAGGTACCTACAATGAGCAGTTCTTC. Translating gives CASSRTGTYNEQFF.

The gene calls are TRBV7-2 and TRBJ2-2; 7 bases fit TRBD1. Germline lookup yields CDR1 SGHTA and CDR2 FQGNSA. This CDR3 contains 17 residues. J was trimmed by 5 bases and V by 5 bases; bases with no gene match: 14. As DNA, the CDR3 is TGTGCCAGCAGCCCAGCCCGACAGGGTCGACGGACCGGGGAGCTGTTTTTT. This codes for CASSPARQGRRTGELFF.

The genes are TRBV5-8 and TRBJ2-1; a weak D match, TRBD1 (5 bases). V was pared by 4 bases and J by 6 bases, with 8 bases between. This CDR3 has 12 amino acids. In germline, CDR1 is SGHTS, CDR2 YDEGEE. CDR3 bases: TGTGCCAGCAGCGGGGCTTCCAATGAGCAGTTCTTC. Its protein product is CASSGASNEQFF.

The chain couples TRBV11-2 to TRBJ2-7; TRBD1 or TRBD2 may be the D gene (5 bases each). This CDR3 comprises 16 residues. Germline V lookup: CDR1 SGHAT, CDR2 FQNNGV. Trimming took 1 base from V and 2 from J, leaving 15 bases between them. The CDR3 sequence: CASSLGSGTGTYEQYF. The CDR3 nucleotides read TGTGCCAGCAGCTTAGGGAGTGGGACGGGAACCTACGAGCAGTACTTC.

The table lists this clone with a count of one. This chain uses TRBV7-2 with TRBJ2-7; D unresolved. The CDR3 runs to 15 residues. V was shortened by 2 bases and J by 3 bases, with 14 bases between the two germline ends. Per the germline V gene, CDR1 is SGHTA and CDR2 is FQGNSA. CDR3 loop: CASSLTGDGFYEQYF. Written as DNA, the CDR3 is TGTGCCAGCAGCTTAACGGGTGACGGGTTCTACGAGCAGTACTTC. The variable domain in full, completed from reference TRBV7-2 and TRBJ2-7, reads GAGVSQSPSNKVTEKGKDVELRCDPISGHTALYWYRQSLGQGLEFLIYFQGNSAPDKSGLPSDRFSAERTGGSVSTLTIQRTQQEDSAVYLCASSLTGDGFYEQYFGPGTRLTVT.